This TCR beta chain is from a study of blood T cell repertoires in COVID-19. TCRdb's table, derived via immunoSEQ multiplex PCR, lists solely in-frame clones and lacks some. Of around 250,000 clones in the sample, around 90% are singletons; the top ten hold 0.95% to 1.5%. Germline lookup yields CDR1 DFQATT and CDR2 SNEGSKA (reference sequence). CDR3 length: 14 amino acids. Trimming cost V 3 bases and J 0 bases, with 9 bases left between them. Membership in each cohort depended on participant-reported clinical history. The sequence came from a human donor in a cohort exposed to, infected with or recovered from COVID-19 (not recorded which). The donor label of this sample is uncertain. The J gene is TRBJ1-5, the V gene TRBV20-1; D remains unclear. Sequences were obtained from PBMCs or T cells enriched from blood (not recorded which). DNA for the CDR3: TGCAGTGCTAGTTCCGGGAATAGCAATCAGCCCCAGCATTTT. Translating it yields CSASSGNSNQPQHF.